A selection of T cell receptor beta chains follows, all from one sample in a study of radiotherapy plus CTLA-4 blockade in lung cancer. The method was immunoSEQ multiplex PCR; TCRdb's version includes in-frame clones alone and lacks a portion of them. The table lists around 80,000 clones, 84% of them singletons. This specimen consisted of peripheral blood, obtained from a patient treated with radiotherapy plus ipilimumab. These receptors were obtained from a human donor with non-small cell lung cancer who had stable disease on radiotherapy plus ipilimumab. The CDR3 runs from the conserved cysteine through the conserved F or W. The order of the fields is V gene, J gene, D gene, clone size, CDR3 DNA, CDR3 protein. D genes are given only for firm matches. Not all rows give a size; the values are once, few, many and, for expanded clones, a class.

TRBV13	TRBJ2-5	TRBD1	once	TGTGCCAGCAGCTTAGGCCAGGGACAGGGGAAGACCCAGTACTTC	CASSLGQGQGKTQYF
TRBV7-8	TRBJ2-7	-	-	TGTGCCAGCAGCCCAAACCTGGGACAGGGGTTTGCGGGAGGGCCTCGCGAGCAGTACTTC	CASSPNLGQGFAGGPREQYF
TRBV6-5	TRBJ1-5	-	-	TGTGCCAGCAGTTACTCTAACAGAGACAATCAGCCCCAGCATTTT	CASSYSNRDNQPQHF
TRBV9	TRBJ2-5	-	-	TGTGCCAGCAGCCCCGGGTTGTTTGTAGAGACCCAGTACTTC	CASSPGLFVETQYF
TRBV2	TRBJ1-5	-	few	TGTGCCACCTCTTTGGGGGCAGGTCAGCCCCAGCATTTT	CATSLGAGQPQHF
TRBV9	TRBJ2-5	-	-	TGTGCCAGCAGCCCCCGGGTGGGGCAAGAGACCCAGTACTTC	CASSPRVGQETQYF
TRBV18	TRBJ1-2	TRBD1	-	TGTGCCAGCTCACGGGACAGGGGGCAGGCGGAAGATGGCTACACCTTC	CASSRDRGQAEDGYTF
TRBV28	TRBJ2-1	TRBD1	-	TGTGCCAGCAGTCGGGCCGGGACAGGGTCCTACAATGAGCAGTTCTTC	CASSRAGTGSYNEQFF
TRBV4-1	TRBJ2-1	TRBD2	-	TGCGCCAGCAGCCAAGATATAGCTAGCGGGAGGGGCTACAATGAGCAGTTCTTC	CASSQDIASGRGYNEQFF
TRBV19	TRBJ2-1	-	-	TGTGCCAGTAGTATAGGCAGGGGCGTTTACAATGAGCAGTTCTTC	CASSIGRGVYNEQFF
TRBV5-1	TRBJ2-1	-	-	TGCGCCAGCAGCTTGGGGGGCGGGGAAAGGCAGTTCTTC	CASSLGGGERQFF
TRBV28	TRBJ1-2	TRBD1	-	TGTGCCAGCAGAACCGGGACAGGGGGTCCCTATGGCTACACCTTC	CASRTGTGGPYGYTF
TRBV6-5	TRBJ1-2	TRBD1	-	TGTGCCAGCAGCCCAGGGGGCCAGGCGTATGGCTACACCTTC	CASSPGGQAYGYTF
TRBV6-1	TRBJ1-1	-	-	TGTGCATCAGGCGGTGAAATGAACACTGAAGCTTTCTTT	CASGGEMNTEAFF
TRBV19	TRBJ1-3	-	few	TGTGCCAGTATGGTGCCGGGAGTGGGAAACACCATATATTTT	CASMVPGVGNTIYF
TRBV29-1	TRBJ2-1	TRBD1	-	TGCAGCGTGGCGGGACAGGGAAACTACAATGAGCAGTTCTTC	CSVAGQGNYNEQFF
TRBV28	TRBJ1-5	-	-	TGTGCCAGCAGGATGAGACGAGGTCAGCCCCAGCATTTT	CASRMRRGQPQHF
TRBV18	TRBJ2-1	TRBD2	-	TGTGCCAGCTCACCCAAGCGGGAGTCAAAGAAGTTCTTC	CASSPKRESKKFF
TRBV28	TRBJ2-7	TRBD1	-	TGTGCCAGCAGTTTGTCCGGGACAGGGGGTTCCGAGCAGTACTTC	CASSLSGTGGSEQYF
TRBV15	TRBJ2-1	-	-	TGTGCCACCAGCAGTCCGGGGTCGAGGAATGAGCAGTTCTTC	CATSSPGSRNEQFF
TRBV6-1	TRBJ1-4	-	-	TGTGCCAGCAGTGAACCGGACAGATCTAATGAAAAACTGTTTTTT	CASSEPDRSNEKLFF
TRBV28	TRBJ1-1	-	-	TGTGCCAGCTTGGGGGCGAACACTGAAGCTTTCTTT	CASLGANTEAFF
TRBV29-1	TRBJ1-1	-	once	TGCAGCGTAAAAGGGGGGGGCGCTCGGTTGAACACTGAAGCTTTCTTT	CSVKGGGARLNTEAFF
TRBV2	TRBJ2-2	TRBD1	-	TGTGCCAGCAGTGAGCAGGGGGCGAGCACCGGGGAGCTGTTTTTT	CASSEQGASTGELFF
TRBV19	TRBJ1-5	-	-	TGTGCCAGTAGTCCCCGACAGCAGCCCCAGCATTTT	CASSPRQQPQHF
TRBV29-1	TRBJ1-2	-	-	TGCAGCGTTGGGGTGTTGAACGCTGGGGGCTACACCTTC	CSVGVLNAGGYTF
TRBV7-9	TRBJ1-4	-	-	TGTGCCAGCAGCCGGGACCGGGGCTCGGGGGAAAAACTGTTTTTT	CASSRDRGSGEKLFF
TRBV5-8	TRBJ2-2	-	-	TGTGCCAGCAGCTTGGAGGGTGCGAACACCGGGGAGCTGTTTTTT	CASSLEGANTGELFF
TRBV5-1	TRBJ2-7	TRBD2	-	TGCGCCAGCAGCTTACGGAGCGGGGGCTCCTACGAGCAGTACTTC	CASSLRSGGSYEQYF
TRBV5-1	TRBJ2-1	-	-	TGCGCCAGCAGTCCAGGAGGGGGCAATGAGCAGTTCTTC	CASSPGGGNEQFF
TRBV5-4	TRBJ1-1	-	-	TGTGCCAGCAGCTTGGACAGGAGAAACACTGAAGCTTTCTTT	CASSLDRRNTEAFF
TRBV11-2	TRBJ2-4	-	-	TGTGCCAGCAGCTTAGGAGGCACAGTGCCTAACTTC	CASSLGGTVPNF
TRBV28	TRBJ2-7	-	-	TGTGCCAGCAGTTTATACAGGGTAGGGGACGAGCAGTACTTC	CASSLYRVGDEQYF
TRBV6-1	TRBJ2-7	TRBD2	few	TGTGCCAGTACGGGACTAGCGGGAGTTGGCGAGCAGTACTTC	CASTGLAGVGEQYF